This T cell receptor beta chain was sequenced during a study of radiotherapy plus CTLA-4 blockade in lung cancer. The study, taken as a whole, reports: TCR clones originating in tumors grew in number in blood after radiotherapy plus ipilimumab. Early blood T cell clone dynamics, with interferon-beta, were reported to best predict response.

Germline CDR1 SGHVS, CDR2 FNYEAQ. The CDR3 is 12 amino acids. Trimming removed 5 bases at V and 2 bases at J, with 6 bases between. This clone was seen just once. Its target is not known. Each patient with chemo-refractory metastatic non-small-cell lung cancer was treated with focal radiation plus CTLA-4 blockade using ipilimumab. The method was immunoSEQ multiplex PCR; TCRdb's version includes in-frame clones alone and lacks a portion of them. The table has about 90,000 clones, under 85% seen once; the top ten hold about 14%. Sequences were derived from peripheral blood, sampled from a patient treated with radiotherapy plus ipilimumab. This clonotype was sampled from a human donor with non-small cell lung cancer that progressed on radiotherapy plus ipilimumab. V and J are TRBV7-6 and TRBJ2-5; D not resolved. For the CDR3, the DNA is TGTGCCAGCAGCACCCTACAAGAGACCCAGTACTTC. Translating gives CASSTLQETQYF.